This T cell receptor beta chain was observed in a study of CD8 T cells in Susac syndrome (dated 2019 in TCRdb). Regarding the research as a whole: Repertoire sequencing was used to test whether CD8+ T cell activation and differentiation in Susac syndrome was antigen driven. CD8+ T cell repertoire clonality was compared between eleven to twelve healthy donors, around 14 Susac syndrome patients and fewer than 19 multiple sclerosis patients. Findings and caveats that apply to the study as a whole: The TCR sequencing and HLA analysis was acknowledged to have included a relatively small number of individuals.

Peripheral blood CD8+ and CD4+ T cells from healthy donors, Susac syndrome patients and multiple sclerosis patients were profiled by high-throughput TCR beta sequencing. Healthy donors were age- and sex-matched controls. Bulk CD8+ and CD4+ T cells were purified by magnetic negative isolation, whereas CD8+ TEMRA cells were enriched by FACS. Blood was drawn into EDTA tubes, processed within 24 hours, and PBMCs were isolated by density gradient centrifugation. PBMCs destined for TCR sequencing were cryopreserved in liquid nitrogen and later thawed in a 37 °C water bath. A purity of at least 90% was achieved for sorted or isolated CD4+, CD8+ and CD8+ TEMRA cells. From the cysteine through the phenylalanine, the CDR3 covers 14 amino acids. The only DNA kept is the CDR3, 42 bases in frame from the first base. Trimming removed 3 bases from V and 4 bases from J, leaving 12 bases between the germline ends. CDR1 PRHDT and CDR2 FYEKMQ were looked up in the germline V gene (reference sequence).

As concerns this clonotype: The antigen it recognizes is unknown. Base qualities are not provided; no much larger clone lies one nucleotide away.

RNA was extracted using the RNeasy kit, and about 0.45 to 1 ug of the RNA was reverse transcribed with random hexamers. The immunoSEQ multiplex PCR assay, which covers 54 Vbeta and 13 Jbeta segments, was used to amplify TCR beta CDR3 regions. PCR amplification bias was corrected by using a synthetic template baseline for primer optimization and computational correction. On the study's bioinformatics: Reads were assigned to V, D and J genes according to IMGT and analyzed in immunoSEQ Analyzer, with only productive sequences retained. To calculate clonality, Shannon entropy was normalized by log2 of the number of productive unique sequences and then subtracted from one. For each patient and control, public and private clones were evaluated among the 100 most prevalent clones. A clone was defined as Susac-specific if it was absent from the healthy and MS cohorts, from 950 to 1,300 published viral clones and from other ImmuneACCESS disease sequences. In TCRdb, the public reads were trimmed at Q25 with fastp and aligned with MiXCR, with productive beta chains retained. Each entry is one CDR3 protein sequence, shown with its most common DNA and genes. In this record, the V and J calls reflect TCRdb's handling and not the investigators' own analysis. The sample table lists more than 130,000 distinct CDR3 sequences, over 85% of them with a count of one. The ten largest account for about 0.26% of the sample.

Recombination linked TRBV13 to TRBJ2-5; the D gene is possibly TRBD1, with 5 bases matching. The origin of this receptor is a human donor in good health. Sequencing was done on a sample of CD8+ T cells from PBMCs. The bases are TGTGCCAGCAGCTTTAATTCAGGGATAGAGACCCAGTACTTC. It translates to CASSFNSGIETQYF.